This TCR beta chain was sequenced for a study of T cell changes during pregnancy in multiple sclerosis. The CDR3 sequence is 18 residues long. CDR1 and CDR2 from the germline V gene are MDHEN and SYDVKM. Trimming cost V 4 bases and J 6 bases; bases outside gene matches: 16. Here immunoSEQ multiplex PCR was the method, and the copy in TCRdb shows in-frame clones only, minus some. The sample consists of 45,000 to 70,000 clones, 92% of them appearing once. The chain joins TRBV28 to TRBJ2-4; TRBD2 matches 9 bases. Here the sequenced sample was CD4+ T cells from peripheral blood mononuclear cells, taken in the second trimester of pregnancy. The sequence was collected from a female donor with multiple sclerosis, enrolled in a pregnancy study. The CDR3 bases are TGTGCCAGCAGTTCCGGGAGCGGGGGGCCCCCGGGCGGAAACATTCAGTACTTC. Its translation: CASSSGSGGPPGGNIQYF.